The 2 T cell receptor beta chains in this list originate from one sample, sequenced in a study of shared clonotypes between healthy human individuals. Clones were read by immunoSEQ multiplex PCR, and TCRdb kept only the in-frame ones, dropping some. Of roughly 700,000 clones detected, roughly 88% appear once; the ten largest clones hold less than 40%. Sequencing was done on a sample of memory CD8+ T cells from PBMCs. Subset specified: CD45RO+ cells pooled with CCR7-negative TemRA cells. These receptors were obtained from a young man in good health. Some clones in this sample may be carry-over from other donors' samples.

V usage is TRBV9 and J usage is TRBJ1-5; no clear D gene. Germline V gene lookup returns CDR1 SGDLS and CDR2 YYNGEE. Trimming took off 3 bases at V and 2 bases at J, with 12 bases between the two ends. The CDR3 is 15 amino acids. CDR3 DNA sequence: TGTGCCAGCAGCGATGGGCGGGCCGGCAATCAGCCCCAGCATTTT. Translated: CASSDGRAGNQPQHF.

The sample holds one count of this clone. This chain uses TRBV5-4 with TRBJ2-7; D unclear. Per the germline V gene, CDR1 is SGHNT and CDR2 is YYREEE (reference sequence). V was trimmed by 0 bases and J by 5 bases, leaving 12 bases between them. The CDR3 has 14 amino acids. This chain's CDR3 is CASSLVGVMNEQYF. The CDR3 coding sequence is TGTGCCAGCAGCTTGGTAGGAGTGATGAACGAGCAGTACTTC. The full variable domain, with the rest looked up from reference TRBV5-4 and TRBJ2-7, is ETGVTQSPTHLIKTRGQQVTLRCSSQSGHNTVSWYQQALGQGPQFIFQYYREEENGRGNFPPRFSGLQFPNYSSELNVNALELDDSALYLCASSLVGVMNEQYFGPGTRLTVT.